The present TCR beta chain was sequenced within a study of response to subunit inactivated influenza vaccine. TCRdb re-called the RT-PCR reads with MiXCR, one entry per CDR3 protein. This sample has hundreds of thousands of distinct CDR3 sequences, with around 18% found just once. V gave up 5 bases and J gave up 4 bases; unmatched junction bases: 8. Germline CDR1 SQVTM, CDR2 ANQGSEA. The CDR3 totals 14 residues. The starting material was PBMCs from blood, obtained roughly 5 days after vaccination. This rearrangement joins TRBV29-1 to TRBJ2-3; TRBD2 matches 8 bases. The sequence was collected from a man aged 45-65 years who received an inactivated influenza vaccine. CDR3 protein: CSVSRTSMSDTQYF. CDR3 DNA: TGCAGCGTTAGCCGGACTAGCATGTCAGATACGCAGTATTTT.